This T cell receptor (beta chain) was recovered during a study of identical twins. Study-wide findings and caveats: In beta out-of-frame sequences, the excess sharing between twins was weaker. Twin-shared out-of-frame alpha sequences were enriched for low generation probability.

Comments on this clonotype: What it binds is unknown.

After template switching added a universal primer site, the resulting cDNA carried unique molecular identifiers. MiXCR, applied by TCRdb to the 5' RACE reads, yields one record per CDR3 protein. The sample has 1.5 million to 2 million distinct CDR3 sequences; around 29% are singletons. Looked up from germline, CDR1 is MNHEY and CDR2 is SMNVEV (reference sequence). Trimming stripped 5 bases from V and 3 bases from J, with 17 bases between. This CDR3 has 15 amino acids. The sequence derives from a newborn girl in good health. Sequencing used cord blood. The chain carries TRBV27 and TRBJ2-7, with D possibly being TRBD1 or TRBD2 (6 bases each). The CDR3 loop is CASSPHKGGHYEQYF. DNA for the CDR3: TGTGCCAGCAGTCCGCACAAAGGGGGGCACTACGAGCAGTACTTC.